This entry describes one T cell receptor beta chain. Its antigen remains undetermined. The record has no base qualities; no much larger clone is one base away. The data were taken from a study of T cell changes during pregnancy in multiple sclerosis (dated by TCRdb to the late 2010s). Broadly, across the study: In women with multiple sclerosis, the researchers looked at how the T cell repertoire shifted as pregnancy progressed.

To prepare the library, the immunoSEQ multiplex PCR assay was applied. Here the immuneACCESS table is served through TCRdb, limited to in-frame sequences with V and J called. Missing clones are a known gap in these copies; in checked studies unresolved V genes cover under half, and the rest lacks a known reason. Present in this sample are some 40,000 clones, roughly 94% of which were seen just once. Of the sample, 1.5% to 2% is held by the ten largest clones. CDR1 and CDR2, per the germline V gene, are SGHDT and YYEEEE. A distance of 13 bases separates the germline ends of V and J, which lose 4 bases and 6 bases respectively. The CDR3 starts with the cysteine, ends with the phenylalanine, and has 13 residues. CDR3 DNA only is kept here, 39 bases in frame from base 1.

This TCR was recovered from a female donor with multiple sclerosis, enrolled in a pregnancy study. Recombination joined TRBV5-6 with TRBJ1-2; a tentative D call is TRBD1 (5 bases match). The specimen was peripheral blood, collected in the third trimester of pregnancy. The CDR3 sequence is CASSPGAGNGYTF. The nucleotides are TGTGCCAGCAGCCCTGGGGCAGGGAATGGCTACACCTTC.